This is a list of T cell receptor beta chains from one sample in a study of shared clonotypes between healthy human individuals. The assay was immunoSEQ multiplex PCR, and TCRdb's table has in-frame clones only and misses some. Among about 1 million clones listed, 75% were seen once. Sequencing was carried out using memory CD4+ T cells sorted from blood. Receptors originate from a man in his late teens or twenties in good health. The CDR3 runs from the conserved cysteine through the conserved F or W.

v_call: TRBV6-5
cdr3_aa: CASSSPGHPDTQYF

v_call: TRBV18
cdr3_aa: CASQDRRSSYNEQFF

v_call: TRBV7-9
cdr3_aa: CASSPGAGVVYEQYF

v_call: TRBV2
cdr3_aa: CASSENSGRASTGELFF

v_call: TRBV5-1
cdr3_aa: CASSLVTGGIDTQYF

v_call: TRBV2
cdr3_aa: CASSERQGGGYTF

v_call: TRBV2
cdr3_aa: CASSDFGRGGHQETQYF

v_call: TRBV27
cdr3_aa: CASTTLTGSGGTEAFF

v_call: TRBV7-7
cdr3_aa: CASSMGQNTEAFF

v_call: TRBV9
cdr3_aa: CASSVGSEGYTF

v_call: TRBV5-8
cdr3_aa: CASSTFGRGARDQPQHF

v_call: TRBV19
cdr3_aa: CASSTTDRVNEKLFF

v_call: TRBV9
cdr3_aa: CASSVGPQAADTQYF

v_call: TRBV2
cdr3_aa: CASSTRFGQGENEQFF

v_call: TRBV28
cdr3_aa: CASSPGGRGTDTQYF

v_call: TRBV4-3
cdr3_aa: CASSQERTSASSYEQYF

v_call: TRBV30
cdr3_aa: CAWSTQGSEEKLFF

v_call: TRBV6-5
cdr3_aa: CASSDRVGEKLFF

v_call: TRBV10-2
cdr3_aa: CASTYNRGRGNEKLFF

v_call: TRBV7-2
cdr3_aa: CASSLISSSADTQYF

v_call: TRBV7-9
cdr3_aa: CASSLERSGNTGELFF

v_call: TRBV4-3
cdr3_aa: CASSRDRVSYNEQFF

v_call: TRBV10-1
cdr3_aa: CASSSTGEVNEQFF

v_call: TRBV11-1
cdr3_aa: CASSSGPNFYNEQFF

v_call: TRBV7-2
cdr3_aa: CASSLLGGTSGYNEQFF

v_call: TRBV5-6
cdr3_aa: CASSGAYYNEQFF

v_call: TRBV4-1
cdr3_aa: CASSQGLAGGTYEQYF

v_call: TRBV7-2
cdr3_aa: CASSRAAWGGGNEKLFF

v_call: TRBV2
cdr3_aa: CASTRDRNTDTQYF

v_call: TRBV7-9
cdr3_aa: CASSLASGLSGTEQFF

v_call: TRBV7-8
cdr3_aa: CASSLGLDLYEQYF

v_call: TRBV18
cdr3_aa: CASSPETGTLNTEAFF

v_call: TRBV9
cdr3_aa: CASSVGLFSSYEQYF

v_call: TRBV4-3
cdr3_aa: CANSQDGQGVNEKLFF

v_call: TRBV7-8
cdr3_aa: CASSPRYEFSNQPQHF

v_call: TRBV7-3
cdr3_aa: CASSSTGGYGYTF

v_call: TRBV5-8
cdr3_aa: CASHRTKTGELFF

v_call: TRBV18
cdr3_aa: CASSSGGYGYTF

v_call: TRBV6-6
cdr3_aa: CASRVQETQYF

v_call: TRBV7-2
cdr3_aa: CASSLETGAGETQYF

v_call: TRBV5-1
cdr3_aa: CASSFSGGNNQPQHF

v_call: TRBV7-2
cdr3_aa: CASSLGEENIQYF

v_call: TRBV28
cdr3_aa: CASSYRGRGQETQYF

v_call: TRBV28
cdr3_aa: CASTPWGGTEAFF

v_call: TRBV6-5
cdr3_aa: CASSSSLGLARTQYF

v_call: TRBV5-1
cdr3_aa: CASSLEGSGELFF

v_call: TRBV7-2
cdr3_aa: CASNQGGQETQYF

v_call: TRBV5-1
cdr3_aa: CASSWPGGTGAYEQYF

v_call: TRBV11-2
cdr3_aa: CASSLGRGTDEQYF

v_call: TRBV6-5
cdr3_aa: CASSYSGTGGYEQYF

v_call: TRBV4-2
cdr3_aa: CASSQERLLGYTF

v_call: TRBV5-1
cdr3_aa: CASSLASDQPQHF

v_call: TRBV7-2
cdr3_aa: CASSLIQLAGVADTQYF

v_call: TRBV30
cdr3_aa: CAWNAGGNTEAFF

v_call: TRBV28
cdr3_aa: CASSPPSVRGNYGYTF

v_call: TRBV10-3
cdr3_aa: CAIRMDRGGTRTEAFF

v_call: TRBV5-5
cdr3_aa: CASSGQRYEQYF

v_call: TRBV18
cdr3_aa: CASSPGQSNYGYTF

v_call: TRBV5-1
cdr3_aa: CASSTPQETQYF